The clone carrying this TCR beta chain was seen just once. Original processing methods: Researchers report that nucleated cell counts were estimated from reference gene primer amplification. Assay: immunoSEQ multiplex PCR; the TCRdb copy retains only in-frame clones and omits some. The V and J calls and clone size were taken over from that table, and D and trimming were inferred from the DNA. Of approximately 22,000 clones detected, approximately 78% appear once; the ten largest clones hold approximately 8.4%. The data derive from a study of blood T cell repertoires in COVID-19. The CDR3 is 13 residues long. CDR1 is MNHEY, CDR2 SMNVEV, per germline (reference sequence). V lost 3 bases to trimming and J lost 1 base, with 6 bases between them.

The V and J genes are TRBV27 and TRBJ1-1, with D unclear. The receptor comes from a human donor in a cohort sampled during active COVID-19. Material for sequencing was peripheral blood. The CDR3 coding sequence is TGTGCCAGCAGTTTCACTGCGAACACTGAAGCTTTCTTT. Its translation is CASSFTANTEAFF.